The following is a T cell receptor (beta chain) sequence with its context. Data came from immunoSEQ multiplex PCR; TCRdb stores just in-frame clones and leaves some out. The table records 250,000 to 300,000 clones, 85% of them present only once. The CDR3 runs to 17 residues. This specimen comes from a study of blood T cell repertoires in COVID-19. The clonotype was recovered from a woman aged 45 to 65 who had been exposed to COVID-19. Sequenced sample: PBMCs or T cells enriched from blood (not recorded which). This chain connects TRBV21-1 to TRBJ1-1. TRBV21-1 is labeled a pseudogene. The CDR3 region has the DNA TGTGCCAGCAGCAAACCGCCCGGGGGGGTCATGAACACTGAAGCTTTCTTT. Translation: CASSKPPGGVMNTEAFF.